The sequence of this TCR beta chain was determined in a study of blood T cell repertoires in COVID-19. In the study overall: COVID-19 samples from acute and convalescent phases originated in the United States, Italy and Spain. From T cells, B-cell-depleted T cells, or PBMCs came the material, which was cDNA or gDNA.

The CDR3 runs to 16 residues. The trim removed 7 bases at V and 2 bases at J, leaving 9 bases unmatched. CDR1 is SNHLY and CDR2 is FYNNEI in the germline V gene. As processed by the authors: Reference gene primer amplification in the assay estimated nucleated cell counts. Some clones are missing from TCRdb's copy, which holds only in-frame ones; the method was immunoSEQ multiplex PCR. D and trimming come from the DNA, and the V and J calls and clone size come from that table. The sample contains roughly 100,000 clones, approximately 84% of which appear only once. The material sequenced was peripheral blood. The clonotype originates from a human donor in a cohort sampled during active COVID-19. The J gene is TRBJ2-5, the V gene TRBV2; 11 bases are shared with TRBD2. This CDR3 is CASTASGGPVQETQYF. The CDR3 region has the DNA TGTGCCAGCACGGCTAGCGGGGGGCCGGTACAAGAGACCCAGTACTTC.